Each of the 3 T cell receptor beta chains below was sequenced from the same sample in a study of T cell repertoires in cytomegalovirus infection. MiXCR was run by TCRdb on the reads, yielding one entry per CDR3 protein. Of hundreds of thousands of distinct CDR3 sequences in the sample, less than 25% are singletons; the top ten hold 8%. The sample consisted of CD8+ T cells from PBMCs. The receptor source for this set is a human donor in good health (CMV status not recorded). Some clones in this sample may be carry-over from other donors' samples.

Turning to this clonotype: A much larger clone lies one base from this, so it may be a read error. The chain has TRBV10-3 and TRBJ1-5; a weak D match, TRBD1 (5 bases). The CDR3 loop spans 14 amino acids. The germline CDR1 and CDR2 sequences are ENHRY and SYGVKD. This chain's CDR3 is CVSDTGDSNQPQHF. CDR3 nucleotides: TGTGTCTCGGATACGGGGGATAGCAATCAGCCCCAGCATTTT.

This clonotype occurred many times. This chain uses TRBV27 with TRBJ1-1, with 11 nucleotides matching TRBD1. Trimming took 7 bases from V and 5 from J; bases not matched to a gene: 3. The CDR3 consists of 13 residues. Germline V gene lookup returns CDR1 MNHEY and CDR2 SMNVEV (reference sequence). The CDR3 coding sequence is TGTGCCAGCAAAGGACAGGGGGCAACTGAAGCTTTCTTT. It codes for CASKGQGATEAFF.

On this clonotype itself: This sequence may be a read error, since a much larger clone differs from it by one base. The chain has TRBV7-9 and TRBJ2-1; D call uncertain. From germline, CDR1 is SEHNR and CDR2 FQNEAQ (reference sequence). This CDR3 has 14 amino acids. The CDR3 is CTSSDIAGLNEQFF. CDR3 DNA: TGTACCAGCAGTGACATCGCCGGTTTGAATGAGCAGTTCTTC.